The 12 T cell receptor beta chains below come from one sample, sequenced in a study of shared clonotypes between healthy human individuals. TCRdb's copy holds only in-frame clones and misses some; the assay was immunoSEQ multiplex PCR. The profile shows some 1,400,000 clones, roughly 96% of them singletons. The sequencing input was naive CD4+ T cells sorted from blood. Subset: CD45RA+ positively selected. Every receptor here comes from a man aged 30-40 years in good health.

J is TRBJ1-5 and V is TRBV25-1, with 9 bases lining up with TRBD1. V lost 10 bases to trimming and J lost 3 bases; unmatched junction nucleotides: 10. The CDR3 loop spans 15 amino acids. The germline V gene has CDR1 MGHDK and CDR2 SYGVNS. CDR3: CATSPGQGYNQPQHF. As DNA, the CDR3 is TGTGCCACCTCGCCGGGACAGGGTTACAATCAGCCCCAGCATTTT.

The V and J genes are TRBV5-1 and TRBJ1-4; 7 bases fit TRBD1. Germline lookup yields CDR1 SGHRS and CDR2 YFSETQ. The length of the CDR3 is 16 residues. The V and J ends lost 5 bases and 0 bases, in that order; junction bases with no gene match: 7. The CDR3 coding sequence is TGCGCCAGCAGGGAATATCAGGGGGCAACTAATGAAAAACTGTTTTTT. Encoded protein: CASREYQGATNEKLFF.

The rearrangement joins TRBV5-6 to TRBJ2-1, with D perhaps TRBD1 or TRBD2 (5 bases each). CDR3 length: 15 amino acids. Germline CDR1 is SGHDT and CDR2 is YYEEEE. V gave up 0 bases and J gave up 3 bases, with 10 bases separating them. The CDR3 loop reads CASSLDGTIYNEQFF. The CDR3 DNA reads as TGTGCCAGCAGCTTGGACGGGACGATCTACAATGAGCAGTTCTTC.

This clone was detected only a few times. The CDR3 DNA reads as TGTGCCAGCAGCTTGGTCGGCGAGGCCAACGTCCTGACTTTC. Amino acid sequence: CASSLVGEANVLTF. The chain recombines TRBV5-4 with TRBJ2-6; D gene unclear. The germline V gene encodes CDR1 SGHNT and CDR2 YYREEE (reference sequence). Trimming cost V 0 bases and J 6 bases, with 7 bases left between them. The length of the CDR3 is 14 residues.

The rearrangement uses TRBV19 and TRBJ2-1, with D maybe TRBD2 (5 bases). Germline V lookup: CDR1 LNHDA, CDR2 SQIVND (reference sequence). With 7 bases removed from V and 0 bases from J, the gap between germline ends came to 10 bases. The CDR3 extends over 14 amino acids. This CDR3 reads CASKEASSYNEQFF. The CDR3 nucleotides are TGTGCCAGTAAGGAGGCCAGCTCCTACAATGAGCAGTTCTTC. Based on the CDR3 plus reference TRBV19 and TRBJ2-1, the full variable domain is DGGITQSPKYLFRKEGQNVTLSCEQNLNHDAMYWYRQDPGQGLRLIYYSQIVNDFQKGDIAEGYSVSREKKESFPLTVTSAQKNPTAFYLCASKEASSYNEQFFGPGTRLTVL.

The V and J genes are TRBV5-1 and TRBJ2-1; the match to TRBD1 covers 7 bases. This CDR3 spans 14 amino acids. The trim removed 4 bases at V and 3 bases at J, leaving 4 bases unmatched. From germline, CDR1 is SGHRS and CDR2 YFSETQ. The CDR3 sequence: CASSKTGSYNEQFF. Here the CDR3 DNA reads TGCGCCAGCAGCAAGACAGGGAGCTACAATGAGCAGTTCTTC.

Points on this clone: Distinct nucleotide sequences in the sample also encode this CDR3. The chain employs TRBV7-9 and TRBJ1-4, with D perhaps TRBD1 (6 bases). V was pared by 1 base and J by 6 bases, with 6 bases between. The CDR3 is 13 amino acids. Germline loops: CDR1 SEHNR, CDR2 FQNEAQ (reference sequence). The CDR3 DNA reads TGTGCCAGCAGCTTAGGGACAGATGAAAAACTGTTTTTT. It codes for CASSLGTDEKLFF.

This chain uses TRBV11-2 with TRBJ2-7; tentative D call: TRBD2 (5 bases). Germline values: CDR1 SGHAT, CDR2 FQNNGV. The V gene lost 5 bases and the J gene lost 2 bases, with 19 bases spanning the gap. The length of the CDR3 is 16 residues. CDR3 protein: CASSNVRGHYPYEQYF. The CDR3 DNA reads TGTGCCAGCAGCAACGTCCGGGGTCACTACCCCTACGAGCAGTACTTC.

The V and J genes are TRBV4-2 and TRBJ2-2; TRBD2 matches at 10 bases. This CDR3 spans 19 amino acids. V lost 0 bases to trimming and J lost 7 bases; unmatched junction nucleotides: 14. Germline-derived CDR1 and CDR2 are LGHNA and YNFKEQ. In nucleotides, the CDR3 is TGTGCCAGCAGCCAAGACGCCCTAGCGGGAGTTTCCCGGGGCGGGGAGCTGTTTTTT. Its translation: CASSQDALAGVSRGGELFF.

With respect to this clone: The same CDR3 also results from other DNA sequences found in this sample. This chain uses TRBV5-1 with TRBJ1-2, with TRBD1 identical over 11 bases. Germline values: CDR1 SGHRS, CDR2 YFSETQ. This CDR3 is built from 13 residues. The V gene end was trimmed by 4 bases and the J gene end by 7 bases; junction bases not matched to a gene: 3. CDR3 nucleotides: TGCGCCAGCAGCCTCGGGACAGGGGGTGGCTACACCTTC. Its protein is CASSLGTGGGYTF.

The chain couples TRBV7-6 to TRBJ2-1; possible D gene TRBD1, 5 bases. The CDR3 is 12 residues long. The germline V gene has CDR1 SGHVS and CDR2 FNYEAQ. Trimming took 5 bases from V and 9 from J, leaving 11 bases between them. Written as DNA, the CDR3 is TGTGCCAGCAGCAATCAGGGTCTTGAGCAGTTCTTC. This gives the protein CASSNQGLEQFF.

The chain links TRBV28 to TRBJ1-1; 7 nucleotides match TRBD1. The CDR3 has 21 amino acids. With 7 bases clipped from V and 0 bases from J, the junction kept 26 bases outside the gene matches. Germline CDR1 reads MDHEN; CDR2 reads SYDVKM. The CDR3 reads CASNNRDRRKGLVNLNTEAFF. CDR3 in DNA: TGTGCCAGCAATAATAGGGACAGACGAAAGGGGCTAGTTAATTTGAACACTGAAGCTTTCTTT. Based on the CDR3 plus reference TRBV28 and TRBJ1-1, the full variable domain is DVKVTQSSRYLVKRTGEKVFLECVQDMDHENMFWYRQDPGLGLRLIYFSYDVKMKEKGDIPEGYSVSREKKERFSLILESASTNQTSMYLCASNNRDRRKGLVNLNTEAFFGQGTRLTVV.